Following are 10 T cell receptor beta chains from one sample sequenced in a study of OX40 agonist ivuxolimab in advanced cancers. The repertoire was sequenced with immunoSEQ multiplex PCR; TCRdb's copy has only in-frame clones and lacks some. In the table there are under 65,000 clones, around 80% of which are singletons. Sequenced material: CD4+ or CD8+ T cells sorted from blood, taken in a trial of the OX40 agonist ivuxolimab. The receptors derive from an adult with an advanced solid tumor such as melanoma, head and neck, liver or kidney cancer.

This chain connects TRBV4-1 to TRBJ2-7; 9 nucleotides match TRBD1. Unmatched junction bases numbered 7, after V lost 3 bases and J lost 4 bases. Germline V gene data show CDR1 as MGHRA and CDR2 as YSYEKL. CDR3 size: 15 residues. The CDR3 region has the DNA TGCGCCAGCAGCCAGTTCGGGACAGGGTTGTACGAGCAGTACTTC. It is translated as CASSQFGTGLYEQYF.

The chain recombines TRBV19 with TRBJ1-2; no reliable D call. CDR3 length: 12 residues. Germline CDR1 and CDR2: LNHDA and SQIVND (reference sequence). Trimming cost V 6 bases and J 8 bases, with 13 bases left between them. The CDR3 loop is CASSSYRNGYTF. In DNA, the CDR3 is TGTGCCAGTAGCTCTTATAGAAACGGCTACACCTTC. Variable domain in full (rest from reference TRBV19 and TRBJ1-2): DGGITQSPKYLFRKEGQNVTLSCEQNLNHDAMYWYRQDPGQGLRLIYYSQIVNDFQKGDIAEGYSVSREKKESFPLTVTSAQKNPTAFYLCASSSYRNGYTFGSGTRLTVV.

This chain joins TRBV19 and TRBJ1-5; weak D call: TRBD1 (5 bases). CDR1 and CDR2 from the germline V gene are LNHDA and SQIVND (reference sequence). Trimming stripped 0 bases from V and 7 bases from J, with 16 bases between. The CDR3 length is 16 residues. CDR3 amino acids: CASSIDGGRFIQPQHF. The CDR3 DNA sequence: TGTGCCAGTAGTATAGATGGGGGTCGTTTCATACAGCCCCAGCATTTT.

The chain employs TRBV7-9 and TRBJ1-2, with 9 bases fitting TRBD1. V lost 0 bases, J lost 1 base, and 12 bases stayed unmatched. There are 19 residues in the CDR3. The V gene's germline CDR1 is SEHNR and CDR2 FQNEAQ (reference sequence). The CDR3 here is CASSLAPDRGAHFNYGYTF. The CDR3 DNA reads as TGTGCCAGCAGCTTAGCCCCGGACAGGGGCGCCCACTTTAACTATGGCTACACCTTC.

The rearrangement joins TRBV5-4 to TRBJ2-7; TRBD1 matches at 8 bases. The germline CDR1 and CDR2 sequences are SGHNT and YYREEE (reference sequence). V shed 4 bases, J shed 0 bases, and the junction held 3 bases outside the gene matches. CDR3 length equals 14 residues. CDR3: CASSQDRASYEQYF. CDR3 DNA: TGTGCCAGCAGCCAGGACAGGGCCTCCTACGAGCAGTACTTC.

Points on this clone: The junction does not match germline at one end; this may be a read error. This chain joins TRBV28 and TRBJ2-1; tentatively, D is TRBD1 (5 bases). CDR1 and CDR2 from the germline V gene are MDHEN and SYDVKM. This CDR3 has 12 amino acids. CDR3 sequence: CASSLPLQDSIF. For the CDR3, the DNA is TGTGCCAGCAGTTTACCCCTACAGGATTCTATCTTC.

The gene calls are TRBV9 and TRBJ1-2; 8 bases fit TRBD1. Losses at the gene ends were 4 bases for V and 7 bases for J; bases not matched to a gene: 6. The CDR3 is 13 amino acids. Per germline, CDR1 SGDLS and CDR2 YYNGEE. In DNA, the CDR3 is TGTGCCAGCAGCTCAGGACAGGGTTTTGGCTACACCTTC. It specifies CASSSGQGFGYTF.

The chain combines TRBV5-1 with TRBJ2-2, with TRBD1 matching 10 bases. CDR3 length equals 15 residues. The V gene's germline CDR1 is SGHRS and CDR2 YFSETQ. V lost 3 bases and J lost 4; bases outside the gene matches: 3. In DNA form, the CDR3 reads TGCGCCAGCAGCTGGGGACAGGGGTTCACCGGGGAGCTGTTTTTT. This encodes CASSWGQGFTGELFF.

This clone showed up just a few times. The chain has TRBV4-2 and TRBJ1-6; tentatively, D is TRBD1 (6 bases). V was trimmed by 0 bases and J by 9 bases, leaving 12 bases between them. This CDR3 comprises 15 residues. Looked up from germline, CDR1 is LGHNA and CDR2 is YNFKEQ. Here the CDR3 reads CASSQDLGASSPLHF. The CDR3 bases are TGTGCCAGCAGCCAAGATCTGGGGGCTAGTTCACCCCTCCACTTT.

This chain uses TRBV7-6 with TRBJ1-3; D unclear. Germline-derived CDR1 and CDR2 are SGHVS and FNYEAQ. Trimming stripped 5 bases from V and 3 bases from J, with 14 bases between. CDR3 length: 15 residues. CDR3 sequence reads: CASSRPYSGGNTIYF. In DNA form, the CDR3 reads TGTGCCAGCAGCCGACCATACTCGGGTGGAAACACCATATATTTT.